These T cell receptor beta chains were read from a single sample in a study of shared clonotypes between healthy human individuals. The protocol was immunoSEQ multiplex PCR, while the TCRdb copy is restricted to in-frame clones and leaves out a portion. The sample comprises nearly 500,000 clones, roughly four fifths of which are singletons, and roughly 13% rests with the top ten. The sequenced sample consisted of PBMCs. The receptor source for this set is a woman aged 40 to 50 in good health. Some clones in this sample may be carry-over from other donors' samples. Both conserved end residues are part of each CDR3. Each record gives: CDR3 length, D gene, V gene, clone size, J gene, CDR3 DNA, CDR3 protein. The D gene is left open where the match is weak. Size is stated for part of the rows, as once, few or many counts, or as a class when the clone is expanded.

length: 14
D: .
V: TRBV11-2
size: .
J: TRBJ2-1
DNA: TGTGCCAGCAGCTTAAGCGGCTTATACAATGAGCAGTTCTTC
CDR3: CASSLSGLYNEQFF

length: 15
D: TRBD1
V: TRBV29-1
size: .
J: TRBJ1-2
DNA: TGCAGCGTGCCGGGACAGGGGCCATCTAACTATGGCTACACCTTC
CDR3: CSVPGQGPSNYGYTF

length: 15
D: .
V: TRBV6-5
size: .
J: TRBJ1-5
DNA: TGTGCCAGCAGTTACTCGGGGGGCTCGGCTCAGCCCCAGCATTTT
CDR3: CASSYSGGSAQPQHF

length: 14
D: TRBD1
V: TRBV29-1
size: .
J: TRBJ2-7
DNA: TGCAGCGTTGAGGGACAGGGAGTAGGTTACGAGCAGTACTTC
CDR3: CSVEGQGVGYEQYF

length: 13
D: .
V: TRBV7-9
size: .
J: TRBJ1-5
DNA: TGTGCCAGCAGCCGAGGGGCGGGTCAGCCCCAGCATTTT
CDR3: CASSRGAGQPQHF

length: 14
D: TRBD1
V: TRBV7-9
size: few
J: TRBJ1-3
DNA: TGTGCCAGCAGCTTTCCAGGGGGCTACAACACCATATATTTT
CDR3: CASSFPGGYNTIYF

length: 14
D: TRBD1
V: TRBV18
size: few
J: TRBJ1-1
DNA: TGTGCCAGCTCACCAGGGACAGGAGGGACTGAAGCTTTCTTT
CDR3: CASSPGTGGTEAFF

length: 14
D: TRBD1
V: TRBV28
size: few
J: TRBJ1-2
DNA: TGTGCCAGCAGGATCGGTACAGGGGGCTATGGCTACACCTTC
CDR3: CASRIGTGGYGYTF

length: 15
D: TRBD2
V: TRBV5-1
size: .
J: TRBJ2-7
DNA: TGCGCCACCTCGTTTGGGAGCGGGGCCTCCTACGAGCAGTACTTC
CDR3: CATSFGSGASYEQYF

length: 14
D: .
V: TRBV9
size: .
J: TRBJ1-3
DNA: TGTGCCAGCAGCGCGAGTAGCTCTGGAAACACCATATATTTT
CDR3: CASSASSSGNTIYF

length: 17
D: .
V: TRBV21-1
size: .
J: TRBJ2-3
DNA: TGTGCCAGCAGCCCCCTCGGGACTAGCGGGAGTACAGATACGCAGTATTTT
CDR3: CASSPLGTSGSTDTQYF

length: 17
D: .
V: TRBV19
size: .
J: TRBJ1-5
DNA: TGTGCCAGTAGTATGACCACGGGGCTCGCTAAGAGTCAGCCCCAGCATTTT
CDR3: CASSMTTGLAKSQPQHF

length: 15
D: .
V: TRBV5-6
size: .
J: TRBJ2-1
DNA: TGTGCCAGCAGCTTGGCTGCCCAGCGGGTCAATGAGCAGTTCTTC
CDR3: CASSLAAQRVNEQFF

length: 16
D: TRBD2
V: TRBV11-2
size: .
J: TRBJ2-2
DNA: TGTGCCAGCAGCTACGGACTAGCGGGATTCACCGGGGAGCTGTTTTTT
CDR3: CASSYGLAGFTGELFF

length: 15
D: .
V: TRBV7-2
size: .
J: TRBJ2-1
DNA: TGTGCCAGCAGCTTAGACGGCGGGGACTACAATGAGCAGTTCTTC
CDR3: CASSLDGGDYNEQFF

length: 16
D: TRBD1
V: TRBV10-2
size: .
J: TRBJ1-2
DNA: TGCGCCAGCAGTGATAGGGTAGGGACAGGGGCATCTGGCTACACCTTC
CDR3: CASSDRVGTGASGYTF

length: 14
D: .
V: TRBV7-9
size: .
J: TRBJ2-1
DNA: TGTGCCAGCAGCTCACCGGGTACCTACAATGAGCAGTTCTTC
CDR3: CASSSPGTYNEQFF

length: 21
D: TRBD2
V: TRBV4-2
size: once
J: TRBJ2-7
DNA: TGTGCCAGCAGCCAAGGGGCCCGGGACCACTTAGCGGGAGTATTAATCTACGAGCAGTACTTC
CDR3: CASSQGARDHLAGVLIYEQYF

length: 12
D: .
V: TRBV10-3
size: few
J: TRBJ1-3
DNA: TGTGCCACCGGGCGACAGGGAAACACCATATATTTT
CDR3: CATGRQGNTIYF

length: 11
D: .
V: TRBV15
size: .
J: TRBJ2-1
DNA: TGTGCCACCAGCAGTCTAGTGTCTTGGTTCTTC
CDR3: CATSSLVSWFF

length: 14
D: .
V: TRBV7-2
size: .
J: TRBJ1-1
DNA: TGTGCCAGCAGCCGTCAGGGAGAGGGCACTGAAGCTTTCTTT
CDR3: CASSRQGEGTEAFF

length: 14
D: .
V: TRBV7-2
size: .
J: TRBJ2-7
DNA: TGTGCCAGCAGTTCCGGGGTAGGCGTCTACGAGCAGTACTTC
CDR3: CASSSGVGVYEQYF

length: 15
D: TRBD2
V: TRBV30
size: .
J: TRBJ2-7
DNA: TGTGCCTGGAGTACCAGCGGGAGGGGACCCTACGAGCAGTACTTC
CDR3: CAWSTSGRGPYEQYF

length: 15
D: .
V: TRBV5-4
size: .
J: TRBJ2-7
DNA: TGTGCCAGCAGCAAAACCGGGCAGGTTGTCTACGAGCAGTACTTC
CDR3: CASSKTGQVVYEQYF

length: 15
D: .
V: TRBV7-3
size: .
J: TRBJ1-2
DNA: TGTGCCAGCAGCTTGCGAGCCCGGGACCCTGGGGGCTACACCTTC
CDR3: CASSLRARDPGGYTF

length: 15
D: .
V: TRBV9
size: .
J: TRBJ2-7
DNA: TGTGCCAGCAGCCCCACCCCAGGCCAGATCTACGAGCAGTACTTC
CDR3: CASSPTPGQIYEQYF

length: 15
D: TRBD2
V: TRBV7-7
size: .
J: TRBJ2-1
DNA: TGTGCCAGCAGCTTATTAGCGGGAGGCTGGAATGAGCAGTTCTTC
CDR3: CASSLLAGGWNEQFF

length: 14
D: TRBD1
V: TRBV18
size: .
J: TRBJ1-1
DNA: TGTGCCAGCTTTCCGACAGGGGCGAACACTGAAGCTTTCTTT
CDR3: CASFPTGANTEAFF